The source of this T cell receptor (beta chain) is a study of cytomegalovirus exposure and HLA in healthy donors. Study in general: An earlier analysis identified under 130 million unique TCR beta sequences in about 200 million T cells.

Donors consisted of healthy bone marrow donors. Study-level results: Highly shared variants forming one cluster were likely a sequencing artifact. The productive fraction for most TCR beta V segments was about 87% or about 30% in an earlier analysis.

13 Jbeta primers and 60 Vbeta primers were used for the PCR. Sequencing was performed with immunoSEQ multiplex PCR; in TCRdb, only in-frame clones are kept and a portion is missing. The sample lists 200,000 to 250,000 clones; 75% to 85% were seen once. V was shortened by 8 bases and J by 1 base, with 8 bases between the two germline ends. This CDR3 has 12 residues. Germline CDR1 reads MNHEY; CDR2 reads SVGAGI. A remark on this clone: The antigen is undetermined.

The chain couples TRBV6-5 to TRBJ1-1, with no clear D. The TCR comes from a woman aged 55-75 years in good health and CMV-seropositive. The sequenced material came from PBMCs. The CDR3 loop reads CASAGWNTEAFF. Here the CDR3 DNA reads TGTGCCAGCGCCGGGTGGAACACTGAAGCTTTCTTT.